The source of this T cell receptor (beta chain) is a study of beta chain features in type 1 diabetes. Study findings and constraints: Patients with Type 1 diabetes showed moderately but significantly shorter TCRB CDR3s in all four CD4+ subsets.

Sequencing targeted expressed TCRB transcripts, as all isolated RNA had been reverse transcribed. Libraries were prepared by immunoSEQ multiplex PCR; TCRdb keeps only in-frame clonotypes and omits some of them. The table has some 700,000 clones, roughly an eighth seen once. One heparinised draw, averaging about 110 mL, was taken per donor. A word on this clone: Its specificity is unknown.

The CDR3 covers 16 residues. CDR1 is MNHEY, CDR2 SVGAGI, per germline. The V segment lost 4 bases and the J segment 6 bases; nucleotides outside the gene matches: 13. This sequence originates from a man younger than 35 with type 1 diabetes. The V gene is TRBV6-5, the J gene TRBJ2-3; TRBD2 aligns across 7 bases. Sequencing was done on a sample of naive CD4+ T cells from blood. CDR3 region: CASSLSSGVSRDTQYF. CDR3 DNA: TGTGCCAGCAGTTTATCTAGCGGAGTAAGCCGGGATACGCAGTATTTT.